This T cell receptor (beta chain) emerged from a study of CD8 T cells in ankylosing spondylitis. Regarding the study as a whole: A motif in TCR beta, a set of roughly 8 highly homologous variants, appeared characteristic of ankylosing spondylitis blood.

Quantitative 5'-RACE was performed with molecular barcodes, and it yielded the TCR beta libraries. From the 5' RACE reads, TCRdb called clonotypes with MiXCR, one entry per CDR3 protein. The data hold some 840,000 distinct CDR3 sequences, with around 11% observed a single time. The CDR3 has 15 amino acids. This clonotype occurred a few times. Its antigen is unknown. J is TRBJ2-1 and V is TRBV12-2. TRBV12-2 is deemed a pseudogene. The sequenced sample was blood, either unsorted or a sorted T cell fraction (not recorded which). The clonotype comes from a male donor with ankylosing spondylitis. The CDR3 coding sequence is TGTGCAAGTCGCCTAGCGGGACGAACCTACAATGAGCAGTTCTTC. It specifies CASRLAGRTYNEQFF.